A single sample is the source of the 18 T cell receptor beta chains below, sequenced in a study of cytomegalovirus exposure and HLA in healthy donors. Clones were sequenced by immunoSEQ multiplex PCR, and TCRdb holds only the in-frame ones, with some missing. This sample carries about 200,000 clones, just over 85% of them seen once, and the ten largest clones take roughly 3%. The sample taken for sequencing was PBMCs. Source of these receptors: a woman aged 18 to 35 in good health and CMV-seronegative.

The gene calls are TRBV15 and TRBJ1-1; the D is unclear. Germline V CDR1 and CDR2: LNHNV, YYDKDF (reference sequence). The CDR3 runs 14 residues. Trimming shortened V by 0 bases and J by 0 bases, and 5 bases separated the two germline ends. CDR3 residues: CATSREALNTEAFF. In DNA, the CDR3 is TGTGCCACCAGCAGAGAAGCCCTGAACACTGAAGCTTTCTTT.

This clone appeared a single time. A far larger clone is off by one base, so a read error is likely. This rearrangement joins TRBV7-9 to TRBJ2-7; TRBD2 matches 13 bases. V lost 3 bases and J lost 2; bases outside the gene matches: 1. The CDR3 runs 15 residues. Germline V gene data show CDR1 as SEHNR and CDR2 as FQNEAQ (reference sequence). The CDR3 spells CASSFGLAGAYEQYF. In DNA form, the CDR3 reads TGTGCCAGCAGCTTCGGACTAGCGGGAGCCTACGAGCAGTACTTC.

The count of this clone is one. The J gene is TRBJ1-2, the V gene TRBV5-1, with D tentatively TRBD1 (6 bases). The CDR3 runs to 18 residues. Germline values: CDR1 SGHRS, CDR2 YFSETQ. Trimming took 0 bases from V and 0 from J, leaving 18 bases between them. CDR3 nucleotides: TGCGCCAGCAGCTTGGGGCTAGGACAGACTCGAGCTAACTATGGCTACACCTTC. Translation: CASSLGLGQTRANYGYTF.

The chain employs TRBV18 and TRBJ2-1; 9 nucleotides match TRBD2. The trim removed 5 bases at V and 5 bases at J, leaving 7 bases unmatched. Germline CDR1 reads KGHSH; CDR2 reads LQKENI. This CDR3 contains 15 residues. In DNA, the CDR3 is TGTGCCAGCTCATCCGGGACTAGCCCAAACAATGAGCAGTTCTTC. This gives the protein CASSSGTSPNNEQFF.

The V and J genes are TRBV9 and TRBJ1-1; TRBD1 matches at 8 bases. Germline V gives CDR1 SGDLS, CDR2 YYNGEE. The ends lost 2 bases at V and 7 bases at J; junction bases unmatched: 10. CDR3 length equals 15 residues. The CDR3, as DNA: TGTGCCAGCAGCGTTGCAGGGGGCGGAATCGGTGAAGCTTTCTTT. It translates to CASSVAGGGIGEAFF.

Only a few counts were recorded for this clone. This chain connects TRBV7-9 to TRBJ2-2; D is perhaps TRBD2 (5 bases). Germline V lookup: CDR1 SEHNR, CDR2 FQNEAQ (reference sequence). Trimming took 1 base from V and 6 from J, leaving 6 bases between them. This CDR3 comprises 13 residues. The CDR3 is CASSLGGAGELFF. CDR3 in DNA: TGTGCCAGCAGCTTAGGGGGAGCCGGGGAGCTGTTTTTT.

The rearrangement joins TRBV7-2 to TRBJ1-4, with TRBD1 identical over 8 bases. Per the germline V gene, CDR1 is SGHTA and CDR2 is FQGNSA. This CDR3 spans 16 amino acids. V was pared by 4 bases and J by 2 bases, with 6 bases of the junction left unmatched. The CDR3 is CASSWTGSRTNEKLFF. CDR3 nucleotides: TGTGCCAGCAGCTGGACAGGGTCCCGCACTAATGAAAAACTGTTTTTT.

The gene calls are TRBV28 and TRBJ2-7, with no clear D. With 5 bases removed from V and 6 bases from J, the gap between germline ends came to 11 bases. CDR3 size: 12 residues. In germline, CDR1 is MDHEN, CDR2 SYDVKM. The CDR3 DNA follows: TGTGCCAGCAGTCTCCCAAGTAGCGAGCAGTACTTC. This codes for CASSLPSSEQYF. The full variable domain, rest sourced from reference TRBV28 and TRBJ2-7, is DVKVTQSSRYLVKRTGEKVFLECVQDMDHENMFWYRQDPGLGLRLIYFSYDVKMKEKGDIPEGYSVSREKKERFSLILESASTNQTSMYLCASSLPSSEQYFGPGTRLTVT.

The CDR3 loop reads CASSFTSGRYNEQFF. In nucleotides, the CDR3 is TGTGCCAGCAGCTTCACTAGCGGGAGATACAATGAGCAGTTCTTC. The rearrangement uses TRBV5-6 and TRBJ2-1; 11 positions agree with TRBD2. J lost 4 bases, V lost 2 bases, and 2 bases had no gene match. This CDR3 is built from 15 residues. Germline V gene sequence: CDR1 SGHDT, CDR2 YYEEEE. The whole variable domain, filled in from reference TRBV5-6 and TRBJ2-1, reads DAGVTQSPTHLIKTRGQQVTLRCSPKSGHDTVSWYQQALGQGPQFIFQYYEEEERQRGNFPDRFSGHQFPNYSSELNVNALLLGDSALYLCASSFTSGRYNEQFFGPGTRLTVL.

The chain uses TRBV27 and TRBJ2-2; 7 bases map to TRBD1. CDR3 length equals 16 residues. The V gene end was trimmed by 5 bases and the J gene end by 7 bases; junction bases not matched to a gene: 13. Germline V gives CDR1 MNHEY, CDR2 SMNVEV (reference sequence). Written as DNA, the CDR3 is TGTGCCAGCAGTCTTTTCCCGGGGACAGCGATCGGGGAGCTGTTTTTT. Encoded protein: CASSLFPGTAIGELFF.

This clone has only one observation. The chain carries TRBV5-6 and TRBJ2-3; possible D gene TRBD2, 6 bases. This CDR3 has 17 amino acids. The ends were cut back, 3 bases at V and 8 bases at J, with 25 bases in the middle. Germline values: CDR1 SGHDT, CDR2 YYEEEE. Written as DNA, the CDR3 is TGTGCCAGCAGCTCCTTCCTCCTCCTCGGCCGGGGAGGTACGCAGTATTTT. As protein: CASSSFLLLGRGGTQYF. Full variable domain (missing parts from reference TRBV5-6 and TRBJ2-3): DAGVTQSPTHLIKTRGQQVTLRCSPKSGHDTVSWYQQALGQGPQFIFQYYEEEERQRGNFPDRFSGHQFPNYSSELNVNALLLGDSALYLCASSSFLLLGRGGTQYFGPGTRLTVL.

Only a few counts were recorded for this clone. The J gene is TRBJ2-7, the V gene TRBV7-9; unclear D gene. CDR3 length: 13 amino acids. Germline lookup yields CDR1 SEHNR and CDR2 FQNEAQ (reference sequence). The V end lost 1 base, the J end lost 6 bases, and 10 bases lay between the germline ends. CDR3 loop: CASSLVGSGEQYF. The CDR3 DNA reads TGTGCCAGCAGCTTAGTTGGGTCAGGCGAGCAGTACTTC.

This clone was counted a few times. This chain connects TRBV18 to TRBJ2-7, with TRBD1 as a possible D gene (5 bases). The ends were cut back, 3 bases at V and 3 bases at J, with 15 bases in the middle. CDR1 and CDR2 (germline): KGHSH, LQKENI. The CDR3 is 15 residues long. The DNA of the CDR3 is TGTGCCAGCTCACCTAGCAGGGCCTTTGTCTACGAGCAGTACTTC. Translated: CASSPSRAFVYEQYF.

The rearrangement joins TRBV11-2 to TRBJ2-5, with a possible D match to TRBD2 (6 bases). The CDR3 extends over 14 amino acids. The V end was cut by 5 bases, the J end by 2 bases, with 12 bases between. Per the germline V gene, CDR1 is SGHAT and CDR2 is FQNNGV. CDR3 nucleotide sequence: TGTGCCAGCAGCCGACTAGGAGGGCAAGAGACCCAGTACTTC. Translated: CASSRLGGQETQYF. The entire variable domain, with the rest obtained from reference TRBV11-2 and TRBJ2-5, is as follows: EAGVAQSPRYKIIEKRQSVAFWCNPISGHATLYWYQQILGQGPKLLIQFQNNGVVDDSQLPKDRFSAERLKGVDSTLKIQPAKLEDSAVYLCASSRLGGQETQYFGPGTRLLVL.

J is TRBJ2-1 and V is TRBV14, with a tentative D call TRBD2 (5 bases). Germline CDR1 reads SGHDN; CDR2 reads FVKESK. Trimming cost V 3 bases and J 4 bases, with 13 bases left between them. This CDR3 region has 15 residues. CDR3 region: CASSQDWSPYNEQFF. The CDR3 DNA is TGTGCCAGCAGCCAGGACTGGTCCCCTTACAATGAGCAGTTCTTC.

The V call is TRBV28, the J call TRBJ2-3; D may be TRBD2 (5 bases). The CDR3 spans 17 residues. Per the germline V gene, CDR1 is MDHEN and CDR2 is SYDVKM. V shed 2 bases and J shed 3 bases, with 18 bases lying between them. This CDR3 reads CASSLGIGVRATDTQYF. The CDR3 DNA follows: TGTGCCAGCAGTTTAGGGATCGGGGTAAGGGCGACAGATACGCAGTATTTT.

In the case of this clone: In the same sample, other DNA sequences code for this CDR3. The V and J genes are TRBV11-2 and TRBJ1-5; 8 nucleotides align to TRBD1. The CDR3 has 14 residues. Germline assignment: CDR1 SGHAT and CDR2 FQNNGV. V shed 4 bases, J shed 4 bases, and the junction held 3 bases outside the gene matches. DNA for the CDR3: TGTGCCAGCAGCTCGGACAGGGATAATCAGCCCCAGCATTTT. This translates into CASSSDRDNQPQHF.

The rearrangement uses TRBV5-4 and TRBJ2-3; TRBD2 aligns across 7 bases. The CDR3 contains 14 residues. CDR1 and CDR2 (germline): SGHNT, YYREEE (reference sequence). J gave up 2 bases and V 2 bases, and 2 bases lay outside the gene matches. Here the CDR3 reads CASSLTSATDTQYF. The CDR3 DNA follows: TGTGCCAGCAGCTTAACTAGCGCCACAGATACGCAGTATTTT. The full variable domain, its missing parts supplied by reference TRBV5-4 and TRBJ2-3, is ETGVTQSPTHLIKTRGQQVTLRCSSQSGHNTVSWYQQALGQGPQFIFQYYREEENGRGNFPPRFSGLQFPNYSSELNVNALELDDSALYLCASSLTSATDTQYFGPGTRLTVL.